This T cell receptor (beta chain) is from a study of blood T cell repertoires in COVID-19. Study context: Sites across the United States, Italy and Spain contributed samples from acute and convalescent COVID-19.

Enrolled through a virtual design, the participants were between about 18 and 100 years of age and came from some 26 US areas. Researchers sorted participants into cohorts using their self-reported clinical history. Clones were sequenced by immunoSEQ multiplex PCR, and TCRdb holds only the in-frame ones, with some missing. Of roughly 74,000 clones in the sample, 85% to 90% were seen once. This TCR was recovered from a woman aged 50 to 60 with acute COVID-19. The material sequenced was PBMCs or T cells enriched from blood (not recorded which).

This chain's CDR3 is CASRRTSGSLETNEQFF. The CDR3 DNA follows: TGTGCCAGCAGGCGGACTAGCGGGAGCCTTGAGACGAATGAGCAGTTCTTC. The chain is built from TRBV27 and TRBJ2-1; 13 nucleotides line up with TRBD2. The CDR3 spans 17 residues. CDR1 is MNHEY and CDR2 is SMNVEV in the germline V gene (reference sequence). The trim removed 6 bases at V and 7 bases at J, leaving 12 bases unmatched.